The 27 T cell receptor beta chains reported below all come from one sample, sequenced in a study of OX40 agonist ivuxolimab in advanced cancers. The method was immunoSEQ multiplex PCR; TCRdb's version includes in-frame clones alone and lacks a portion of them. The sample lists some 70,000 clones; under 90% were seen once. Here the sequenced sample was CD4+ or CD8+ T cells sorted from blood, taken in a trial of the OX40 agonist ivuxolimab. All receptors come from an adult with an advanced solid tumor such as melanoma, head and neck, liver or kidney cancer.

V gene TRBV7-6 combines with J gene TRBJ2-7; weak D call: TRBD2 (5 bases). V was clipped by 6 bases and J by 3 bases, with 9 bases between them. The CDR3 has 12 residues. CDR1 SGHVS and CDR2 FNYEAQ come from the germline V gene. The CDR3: CASSRTDYEQYF. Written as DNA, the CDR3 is TGTGCCAGCAGTCGGACTGACTACGAGCAGTACTTC.

The CDR3 DNA sequence: TGTGCCAGCAGTTTCGACAGGGACAATAGGGATGGCTACACCTTC. Translated, it gives CASSFDRDNRDGYTF. The rearrangement joins TRBV21-1 to TRBJ1-2; the table's TRBD1 call for D was not verified on the DNA. TRBV21-1 has pseudogene status. This CDR3 region has 15 residues.

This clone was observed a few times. The CDR3 coding sequence is TGCGCCAGCTCCCCCCGTTCACAGGGGGCTTACGAGCAGTACTTC. This encodes CASSPRSQGAYEQYF. The chain combines TRBV5-1 with TRBJ2-7, with TRBD1 identical over 9 bases. The CDR3 extends over 15 amino acids. Germline-derived CDR1 and CDR2 are SGHRS and YFSETQ. J lost 4 bases, V lost 7 bases, and 12 bases had no gene match. The full variable domain, rest sourced from reference TRBV5-1 and TRBJ2-7, is KAGVTQTPRYLIKTRGQQVTLSCSPISGHRSVSWYQQTPGQGLQFLFEYFSETQRNKGNFPGRFSGRQFSNSRSEMNVSTLELGDSALYLCASSPRSQGAYEQYFGPGTRLTVT.

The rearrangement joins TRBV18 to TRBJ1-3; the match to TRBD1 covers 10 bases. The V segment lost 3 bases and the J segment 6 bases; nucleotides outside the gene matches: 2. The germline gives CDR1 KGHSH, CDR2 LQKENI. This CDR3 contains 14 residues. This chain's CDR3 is CASSPGQGPNTIYF. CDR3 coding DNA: TGTGCCAGCTCACCGGGACAGGGGCCAAACACCATATATTTT.

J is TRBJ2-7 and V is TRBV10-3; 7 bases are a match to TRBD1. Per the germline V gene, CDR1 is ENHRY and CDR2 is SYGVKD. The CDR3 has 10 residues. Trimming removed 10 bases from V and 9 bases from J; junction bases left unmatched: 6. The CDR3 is CATRGQLQYF. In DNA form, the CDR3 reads TGTGCCACCCGGGGACAGTTGCAGTACTTC.

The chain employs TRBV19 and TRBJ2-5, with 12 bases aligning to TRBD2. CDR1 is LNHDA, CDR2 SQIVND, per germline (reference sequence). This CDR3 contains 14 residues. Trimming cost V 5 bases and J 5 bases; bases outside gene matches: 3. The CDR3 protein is CASSPSGGAETQYF. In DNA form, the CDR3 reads TGTGCCAGTAGTCCTAGCGGGGGGGCGGAGACCCAGTACTTC.

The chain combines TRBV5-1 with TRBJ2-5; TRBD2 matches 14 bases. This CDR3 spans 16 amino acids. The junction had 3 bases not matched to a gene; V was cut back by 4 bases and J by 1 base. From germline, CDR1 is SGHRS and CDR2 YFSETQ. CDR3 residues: CASSVGLAGAQETQYF. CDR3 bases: TGCGCCAGCAGCGTGGGACTAGCGGGGGCCCAAGAGACCCAGTACTTC. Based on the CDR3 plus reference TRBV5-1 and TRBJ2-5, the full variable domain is KAGVTQTPRYLIKTRGQQVTLSCSPISGHRSVSWYQQTPGQGLQFLFEYFSETQRNKGNFPGRFSGRQFSNSRSEMNVSTLELGDSALYLCASSVGLAGAQETQYFGPGTRLLVL.

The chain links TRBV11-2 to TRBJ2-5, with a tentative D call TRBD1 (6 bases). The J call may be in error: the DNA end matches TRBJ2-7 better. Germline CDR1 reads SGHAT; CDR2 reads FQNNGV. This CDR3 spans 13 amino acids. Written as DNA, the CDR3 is TGTGCCAGCAGCTCCCGAGGGGGCTACGAGCAGTACTTC. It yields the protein CASSSRGGYEQYF.

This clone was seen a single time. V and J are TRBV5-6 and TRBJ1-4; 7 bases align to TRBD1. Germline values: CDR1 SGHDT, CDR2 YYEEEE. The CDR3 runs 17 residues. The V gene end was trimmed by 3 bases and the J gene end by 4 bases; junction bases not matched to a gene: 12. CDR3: CASSWGPRTGINEKLFF. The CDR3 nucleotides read TGTGCCAGCAGCTGGGGACCACGGACAGGAATTAATGAAAAACTGTTTTTT. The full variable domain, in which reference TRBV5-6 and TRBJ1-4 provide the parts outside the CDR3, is DAGVTQSPTHLIKTRGQQVTLRCSPKSGHDTVSWYQQALGQGPQFIFQYYEEEERQRGNFPDRFSGHQFPNYSSELNVNALLLGDSALYLCASSWGPRTGINEKLFFGSGTQLSVL.

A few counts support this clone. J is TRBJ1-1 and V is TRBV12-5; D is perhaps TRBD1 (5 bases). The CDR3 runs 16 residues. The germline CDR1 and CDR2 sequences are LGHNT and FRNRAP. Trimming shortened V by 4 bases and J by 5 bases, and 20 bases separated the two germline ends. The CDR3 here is CASGSTGHTGWTEAFF. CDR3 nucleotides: TGTGCTAGTGGTTCCACAGGCCATACGGGGTGGACTGAAGCTTTCTTT.

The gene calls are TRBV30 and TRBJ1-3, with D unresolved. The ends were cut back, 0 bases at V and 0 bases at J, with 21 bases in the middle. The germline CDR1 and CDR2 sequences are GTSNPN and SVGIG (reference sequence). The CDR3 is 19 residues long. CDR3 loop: CAWSVFLFGSSSSGNTIYF. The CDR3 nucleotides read TGTGCCTGGAGTGTATTTCTTTTCGGCAGCTCGAGCTCTGGAAACACCATATATTTT. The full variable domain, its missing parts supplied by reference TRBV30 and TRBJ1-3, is SQTIHQWPATLVQPVGSPLSLECTVEGTSNPNLYWYRQAAGRGLQLLFYSVGIGQISSEVPQNLSASRPQDRQFILSSKKLLLSDSGFYLCAWSVFLFGSSSSGNTIYFGEGSWLTVV.

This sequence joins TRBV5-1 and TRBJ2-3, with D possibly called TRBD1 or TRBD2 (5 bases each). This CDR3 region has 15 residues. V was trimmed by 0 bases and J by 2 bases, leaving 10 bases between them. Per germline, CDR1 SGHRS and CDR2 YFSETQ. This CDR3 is CASSLGDGNTDTQYF. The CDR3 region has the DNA TGCGCCAGCAGCTTGGGGGACGGAAACACAGATACGCAGTATTTT.

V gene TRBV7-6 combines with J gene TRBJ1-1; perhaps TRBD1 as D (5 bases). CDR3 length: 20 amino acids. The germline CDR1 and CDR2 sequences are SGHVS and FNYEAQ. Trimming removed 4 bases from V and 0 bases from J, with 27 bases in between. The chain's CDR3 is CASSYGPTRDDWGVNTEAFF. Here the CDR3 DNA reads TGTGCCAGCAGCTATGGACCGACTCGGGACGATTGGGGGGTGAACACTGAAGCTTTCTTT. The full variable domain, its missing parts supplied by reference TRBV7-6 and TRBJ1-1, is GAGVSQSPRYKVTKRGQDVALRCDPISGHVSLYWYRQALGQGPEFLTYFNYEAQQDKSGLPNDRFSAERPEGSISTLTIQRTEQRDSAMYRCASSYGPTRDDWGVNTEAFFGQGTRLTVV.

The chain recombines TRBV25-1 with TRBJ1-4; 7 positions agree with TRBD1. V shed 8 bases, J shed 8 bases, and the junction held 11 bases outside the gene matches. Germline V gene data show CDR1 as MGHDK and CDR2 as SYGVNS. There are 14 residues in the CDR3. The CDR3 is CASGSPGTAEKLFF. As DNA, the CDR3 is TGTGCCAGCGGTTCTCCCGGGACAGCAGAAAAACTGTTTTTT. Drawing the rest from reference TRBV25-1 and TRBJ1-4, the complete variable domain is EADIYQTPRYLVIGTGKKITLECSQTMGHDKMYWYQQDPGMELHLIHYSYGVNSTEKGDLSSESTVSRIRTEHFPLTLESARPSHTSQYLCASGSPGTAEKLFFGSGTQLSVL.

CDR3 sequence (DNA): TGCAGTGCTGAACGAGGTGAGGGTTTCTTT. Its translation: CSAERGEGFF. The V gene is TRBV20-1, the J gene TRBJ1-1; D uncertain. V gave up 5 bases and J gave up 13 bases, with 14 bases separating them. The CDR3 loop spans 10 amino acids. The germline V gene has CDR1 DFQATT and CDR2 SNEGSKA (reference sequence).

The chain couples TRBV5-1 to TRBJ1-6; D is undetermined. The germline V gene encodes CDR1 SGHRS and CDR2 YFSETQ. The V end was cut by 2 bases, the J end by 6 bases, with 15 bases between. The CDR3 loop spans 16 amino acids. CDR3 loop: CASSLTTASSNSPLHF. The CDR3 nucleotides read TGCGCCAGCAGCTTAACCACAGCAAGCAGTAATTCACCCCTCCACTTT.

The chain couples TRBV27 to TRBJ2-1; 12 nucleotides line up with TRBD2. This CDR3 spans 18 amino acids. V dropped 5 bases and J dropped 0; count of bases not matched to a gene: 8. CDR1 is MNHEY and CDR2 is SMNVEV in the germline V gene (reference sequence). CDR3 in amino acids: CASSPRRTSGDSYNEQFF. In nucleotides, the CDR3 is TGTGCCAGCAGTCCAAGACGGACTAGCGGGGACTCCTACAATGAGCAGTTCTTC.

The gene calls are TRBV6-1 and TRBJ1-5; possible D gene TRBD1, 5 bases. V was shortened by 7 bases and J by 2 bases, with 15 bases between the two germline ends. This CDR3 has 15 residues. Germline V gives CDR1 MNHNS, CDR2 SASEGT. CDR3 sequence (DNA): TGTGCCAGCAAGGGACCGAATCGGGGCAATCAGCCCCAGCATTTT. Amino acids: CASKGPNRGNQPQHF.

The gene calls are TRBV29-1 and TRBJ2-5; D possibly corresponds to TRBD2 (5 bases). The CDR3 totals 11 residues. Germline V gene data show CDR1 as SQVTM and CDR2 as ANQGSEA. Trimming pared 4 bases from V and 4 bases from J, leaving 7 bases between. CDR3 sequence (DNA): TGCAGCGTTGCCAGCGGAGAGACCCAGTACTTC. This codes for CSVASGETQYF.

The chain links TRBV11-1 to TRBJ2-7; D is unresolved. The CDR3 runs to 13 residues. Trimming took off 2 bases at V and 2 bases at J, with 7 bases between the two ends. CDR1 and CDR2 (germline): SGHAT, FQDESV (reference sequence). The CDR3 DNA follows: TGTGCCAGCAGCTTATACCAGACCTACGAGCAGTACTTC. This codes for CASSLYQTYEQYF.

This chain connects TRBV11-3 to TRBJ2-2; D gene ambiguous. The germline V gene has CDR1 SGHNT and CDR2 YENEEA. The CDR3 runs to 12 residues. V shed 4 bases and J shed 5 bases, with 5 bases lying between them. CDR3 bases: TGTGCCAGCAGCTCCCCGACCGGGGAGCTGTTTTTT. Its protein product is CASSSPTGELFF.

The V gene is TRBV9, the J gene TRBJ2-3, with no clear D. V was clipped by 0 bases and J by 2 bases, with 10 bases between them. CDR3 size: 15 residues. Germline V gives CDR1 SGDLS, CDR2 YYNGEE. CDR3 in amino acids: CASSVDAQTTDTQYF. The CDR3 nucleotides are TGTGCCAGCAGCGTAGATGCACAGACCACAGATACGCAGTATTTT.

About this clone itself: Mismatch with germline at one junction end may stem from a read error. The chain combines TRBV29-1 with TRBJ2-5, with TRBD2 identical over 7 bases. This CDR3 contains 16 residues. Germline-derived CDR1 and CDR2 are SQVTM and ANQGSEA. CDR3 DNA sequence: TGCAGCGTTATTCGTCCGGGGGGTACTAGACAAGAGGCCCAGTACTTC. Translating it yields CSVIRPGGTRQEAQYF.

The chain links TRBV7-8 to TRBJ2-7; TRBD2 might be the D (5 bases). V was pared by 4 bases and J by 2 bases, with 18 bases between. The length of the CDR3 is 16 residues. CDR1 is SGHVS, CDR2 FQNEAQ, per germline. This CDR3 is CASSSPRRGRPYEQYF. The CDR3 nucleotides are TGTGCCAGCAGCTCACCTCGCCGGGGTCGGCCCTACGAGCAGTACTTC.

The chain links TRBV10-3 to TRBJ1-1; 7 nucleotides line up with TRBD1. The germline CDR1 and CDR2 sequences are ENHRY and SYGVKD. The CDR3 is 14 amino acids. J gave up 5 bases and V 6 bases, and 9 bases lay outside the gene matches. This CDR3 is CAIRTTGDGTEAFF. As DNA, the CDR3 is TGTGCCATCAGGACCACAGGGGATGGAACTGAAGCTTTCTTT.

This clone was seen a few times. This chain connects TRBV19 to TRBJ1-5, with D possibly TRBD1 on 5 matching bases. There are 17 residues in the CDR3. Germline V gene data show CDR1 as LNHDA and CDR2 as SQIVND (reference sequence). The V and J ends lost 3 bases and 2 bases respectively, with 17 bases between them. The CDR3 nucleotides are TGTGCCAGTAGTATGGACACCCGCCACCGCGGCAATCAGCCCCAGCATTTT. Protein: CASSMDTRHRGNQPQHF. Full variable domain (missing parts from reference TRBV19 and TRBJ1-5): DGGITQSPKYLFRKEGQNVTLSCEQNLNHDAMYWYRQDPGQGLRLIYYSQIVNDFQKGDIAEGYSVSREKKESFPLTVTSAQKNPTAFYLCASSMDTRHRGNQPQHFGDGTRLSIL.

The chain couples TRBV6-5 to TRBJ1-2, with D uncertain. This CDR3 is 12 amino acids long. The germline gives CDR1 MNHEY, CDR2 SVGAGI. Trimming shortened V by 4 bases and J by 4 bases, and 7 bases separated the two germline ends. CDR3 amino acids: CASSSAGYGYTF. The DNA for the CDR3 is TGTGCCAGCAGTTCCGCGGGCTATGGCTACACCTTC.